The 14 T cell receptor beta chains below come from one sample, sequenced in a study of early T cells in non-severe SARS-CoV-2 infection. TCRdb analysed the 5' RACE reads with MiXCR anew, one entry per CDR3 protein. The sample shows some 66,000 distinct CDR3 sequences, approximately 9% of them seen only once. Sequencing was performed on whole blood. The source is an adult who was a healthcare worker with PCR-confirmed SARS-CoV-2 infection or an uninfected control (not recorded which).

This chain links TRBV29-1 with TRBJ2-1; D remains ambiguous. V was pared by 6 bases and J by 5 bases, with 14 bases between. Germline V CDR1 and CDR2: SQVTM, ANQGSEA. CDR3 length: 13 residues. The CDR3 region has the DNA TGCAGCGTCAGGTTCCCCACACACAATGAGCAGTTCTTC. Protein sequence: CSVRFPTHNEQFF.

V usage is TRBV20-1 and J usage is TRBJ1-6, with D perhaps matching TRBD1 (5 bases). V shed 0 bases and J shed 7 bases, with 10 bases lying between them. The CDR3 loop spans 14 amino acids. Germline CDR1 is DFQATT and CDR2 is SNEGSKA (reference sequence). The chain's CDR3 is CSARDGAGNSPLHF. The CDR3 DNA reads TGCAGTGCTAGAGATGGGGCGGGCAATTCACCCCTCCACTTT.

This clonotype was recorded many times. This rearrangement joins TRBV6-5 to TRBJ1-6, with D maybe TRBD1 (5 bases). V was trimmed by 0 bases and J by 8 bases, leaving 14 bases between them. The CDR3 runs 16 residues. CDR1 and CDR2 (germline): MNHEY, SVGAGI. The DNA of the CDR3 is TGTGCCAGCAGTTACTCTGGGTTGCGAGGGGATTCACCCCTCCACTTT. It is translated as CASSYSGLRGDSPLHF.

This clonotype appeared many times. The V and J genes are TRBV20-1 and TRBJ2-7; 12 bases match TRBD2. Germline CDR1 reads DFQATT; CDR2 reads SNEGSKA (reference sequence). V shed 6 bases, J shed 1 base, and the junction held 7 bases outside the gene matches. The CDR3 runs to 15 residues. The CDR3 region is CSAQGLAGPSYEQYF. The CDR3 nucleotides are TGCAGTGCCCAAGGACTAGCGGGACCTTCCTACGAGCAGTACTTC.

This clonotype was observed many times. The genes are TRBV28 and TRBJ1-6, with 9 bases aligning to TRBD1. V lost 6 bases, J lost 10 bases, and 10 bases stayed unmatched. This CDR3 comprises 15 residues. Germline CDR1 reads MDHEN; CDR2 reads SYDVKM. DNA of the CDR3: TGTGCCAGCAGATTTACCGGGACAGGGAAATCACCCCTCCACTTT. Protein: CASRFTGTGKSPLHF.

Many counts were recorded for this clonotype. The rearrangement joins TRBV29-1 to TRBJ2-5; D is possibly TRBD1 (6 bases). Between the trimmed V and J ends, which lost 7 bases and 1 base, there was a span of 16 bases. This CDR3 is 14 amino acids long. CDR1 and CDR2 from the germline V gene are SQVTM and ANQGSEA. The CDR3 loop reads CSAILQGSQETQYF. The CDR3 nucleotides are TGCAGCGCGATCTTACAGGGATCCCAAGAGACCCAGTACTTC.

This clonotype occurred a few times. The genes are TRBV7-8 and TRBJ2-3; D is uncertain. This CDR3 comprises 14 residues. The germline V gene encodes CDR1 SGHVS and CDR2 FQNEAQ. Trimming shortened V by 3 bases and J by 0 bases, and 7 bases separated the two germline ends. DNA of the CDR3: TGTGCCAGCAGCTTCTTGGCGAGCACAGATACGCAGTATTTT. Protein: CASSFLASTDTQYF.

This clonotype has more than one count but fewer than ten. The CDR3 sequence: CSVVPIGRGTEGEQFF. CDR3 sequence (DNA): TGCAGCGTTGTCCCCATAGGGAGAGGGACTGAGGGTGAGCAGTTCTTC. This chain joins TRBV29-1 and TRBJ2-1; possibly TRBD2 for D (6 bases). The ends were cut back, 4 bases at V and 9 bases at J, with 25 bases in the middle. Germline CDR1 is SQVTM and CDR2 is ANQGSEA. This CDR3 has 16 residues.

This clonotype was counted between two and nine times. The V call is TRBV12-3 or TRBV12-4, the J call TRBJ1-4; the D gene is possibly TRBD1 (5 bases). The CDR3 is 12 amino acids. V lost 4 bases and J 7 bases, leaving 7 bases between the germline ends. CDR3 protein: CASSWGGEKLFF. The DNA for the CDR3 is TGTGCCAGCAGTTGGGGCGGTGAAAAACTGTTTTTT.

There are many counts of this clonotype. The chain carries TRBV19 and TRBJ2-2; 8 bases match TRBD2. Germline loops: CDR1 LNHDA, CDR2 SQIVND (reference sequence). V shed 7 bases, J shed 6 bases, and the junction held 13 bases outside the gene matches. This CDR3 contains 16 residues. The CDR3 loop is CASTPGQAGDAGELFF. Written as DNA, the CDR3 is TGTGCCAGTACTCCTGGGCAAGCGGGAGATGCCGGGGAGCTGTTTTTT. Using reference TRBV19 and TRBJ2-2 for the parts outside the CDR3, the full variable domain is DGGITQSPKYLFRKEGQNVTLSCEQNLNHDAMYWYRQDPGQGLRLIYYSQIVNDFQKGDIAEGYSVSREKKESFPLTVTSAQKNPTAFYLCASTPGQAGDAGELFFGEGSRLTVL.

This clonotype occurred a few times. This chain links TRBV4-2 with TRBJ2-1; 11 bases fit TRBD2. In germline, CDR1 is LGHNA, CDR2 YNFKEQ. This CDR3 is 14 amino acids long. Trimming at V came to 4 bases and at J to 7 bases, leaving 3 bases not matched to a gene. DNA for the CDR3: TGTGCCAGCAGCCTAGCGGGAGGGCCAAATGAGCAGTTCTTC. Its translation is CASSLAGGPNEQFF.

This clonotype has a single count. The genes are TRBV10-3 and TRBJ1-6; 7 nucleotides agree with TRBD1. The germline CDR1 and CDR2 sequences are ENHRY and SYGVKD. The J segment lost 3 bases and the V segment lost 5 bases, leaving 1 base of the junction unmatched. This CDR3 is 14 amino acids long. The CDR3 bases are TGTGCCATCAGTCAGGGGGTCTATAATTCACCCCTCCACTTT. This gives the protein CAISQGVYNSPLHF.

This clonotype was found many times. This chain links TRBV7-6 with TRBJ2-1, with 11 bases aligning to TRBD2. Germline trimming cut 2 bases from V and 6 bases from J; bases unmatched to any gene: 6. This CDR3 is built from 16 residues. Germline V gives CDR1 SGHVS, CDR2 FNYEAQ. CDR3: CASSLILAGGPNEQFF. In DNA form, the CDR3 reads TGTGCCAGCAGCTTAATCCTAGCGGGAGGTCCCAATGAGCAGTTCTTC. The full variable domain, with the rest looked up from reference TRBV7-6 and TRBJ2-1, is GAGVSQSPRYKVTKRGQDVALRCDPISGHVSLYWYRQALGQGPEFLTYFNYEAQQDKSGLPNDRFSAERPEGSISTLTIQRTEQRDSAMYRCASSLILAGGPNEQFFGPGTRLTVL.

Written as DNA, the CDR3 is TGTGCCAGCAAACAGGGGTCTCACACCGGGGAGCTGTTTTTT. Translating gives CASKQGSHTGELFF. The V call is TRBV6-6, the J call TRBJ2-2, with TRBD1 matching 7 bases. Germline V gene sequence: CDR1 MNHNY, CDR2 SVGAGI (reference sequence). V was clipped by 7 bases and J by 3 bases; unmatched bases: 5. The CDR3 runs to 14 residues.